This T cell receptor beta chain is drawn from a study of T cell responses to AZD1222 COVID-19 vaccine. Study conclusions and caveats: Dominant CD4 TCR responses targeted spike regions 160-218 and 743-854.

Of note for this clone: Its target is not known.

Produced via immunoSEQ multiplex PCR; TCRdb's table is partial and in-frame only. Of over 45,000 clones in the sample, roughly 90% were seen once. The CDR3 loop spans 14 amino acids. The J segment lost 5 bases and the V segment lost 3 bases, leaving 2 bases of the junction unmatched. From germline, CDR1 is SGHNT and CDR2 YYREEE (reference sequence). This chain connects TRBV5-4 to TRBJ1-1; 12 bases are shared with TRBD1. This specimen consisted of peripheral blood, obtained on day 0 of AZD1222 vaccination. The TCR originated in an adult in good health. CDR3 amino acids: CASSWDRGQTEAFF. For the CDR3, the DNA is TGTGCCAGCAGCTGGGACAGGGGGCAGACTGAAGCTTTCTTT. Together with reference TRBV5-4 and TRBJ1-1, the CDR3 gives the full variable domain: ETGVTQSPTHLIKTRGQQVTLRCSSQSGHNTVSWYQQALGQGPQFIFQYYREEENGRGNFPPRFSGLQFPNYSSELNVNALELDDSALYLCASSWDRGQTEAFFGQGTRLTVV.